The rows below give T cell receptor beta chains drawn from one sample of a study of blood T cell repertoires in COVID-19. The table came from immunoSEQ multiplex PCR; TCRdb's copy has only in-frame clones and leaves some out. The repertoire holds around 700,000 clones, about nine tenths seen once, with more than 0.25% in the top ten. The sample consisted of peripheral blood. These receptors were obtained from a woman aged 18-29 years with acute or convalescent COVID-19. Both conserved end residues are part of each CDR3. The D gene is left open where the match is weak. Some rows have no size entry. The others give once, few or many, or a class for an expanded clone.

TRBV5-6	TRBJ1-2	13	once	.	TGTGCCAGCAGCTTCGCGCCGATCTATGGCTACACCTTC	CASSFAPIYGYTF
TRBV3-1/TRBV3-2	TRBJ1-3	15	.	TRBD1	TGTGCCAGCAGCCGAGCACAGGGGGCTGGAAACACCATATATTTT	CASSRAQGAGNTIYF
TRBV27	TRBJ1-3	14	.	.	TGTGCCAGCAGTTCCGCTATCTCTGGAAACACCATATATTTT	CASSSAISGNTIYF
TRBV29-1	TRBJ1-6	14	.	.	TGCAGCGTTCGGGCGGGACTTTTAAATTCACCCCTCCACTTT	CSVRAGLLNSPLHF
TRBV4-1	TRBJ1-2	14	.	.	TGCGCCAGCAGCCAAGAGTCCCTTAACTATGGCTACACCTTC	CASSQESLNYGYTF
TRBV12-3/TRBV12-4	TRBJ1-2	11	.	.	TGTGCCAGCAGTTTGAACAGCTACTACACCTTC	CASSLNSYYTF
TRBV19	TRBJ2-7	13	once	TRBD1	TGTGCCAGTAGTGACGGGACAGGGGTCGAGCAGTACTTC	CASSDGTGVEQYF
TRBV11-3	TRBJ1-1	13	.	.	TGTGCCAGCAGCTTATATCAGGGGTCAGAAGCTTTCTTT	CASSLYQGSEAFF
TRBV30	TRBJ1-1	13	few	.	TGTGCCTGGAGTGTTTCAGGGAGGACTGAAGCTTTCTTT	CAWSVSGRTEAFF
TRBV3-1/TRBV3-2	TRBJ2-7	13	.	TRBD1	TGTGCCAGCAGCCCGGACAGGGGGTACGAGCAGTACTTC	CASSPDRGYEQYF
TRBV27	TRBJ1-1	14	.	.	TGTGCCAGCAGTTTCATAGCGGGGGAGACTGAAGCTTTCTTT	CASSFIAGETEAFF
TRBV5-1	TRBJ1-1	11	.	.	TGCGCCAGCCGCCTTTCAGGTGAAGCTTTCTTT	CASRLSGEAFF
TRBV5-4	TRBJ2-2	17	.	TRBD2	TGTGCCAGCAGCTTTTCAAGCGGGGGGCCCCACACCGGGGAGCTGTTTTTT	CASSFSSGGPHTGELFF
TRBV5-1	TRBJ2-7	13	.	TRBD1	TGCGCCAGCAGCGTGGACAGGGTGTACGAGCAGTACTTC	CASSVDRVYEQYF
TRBV6-5	TRBJ1-3	15	.	TRBD1	TGTGCCAGCAGTTCCAGGGGGCCCTATGGAAACACCATATATTTT	CASSSRGPYGNTIYF
TRBV19	TRBJ2-6	17	.	TRBD1	TGTGCCAGTAGTCGGGACAGGGGTTTGGCTGGGGCCAACGTCCTGACTTTC	CASSRDRGLAGANVLTF
TRBV7-2	TRBJ2-7	13	.	.	TGTGCCAGCAGCCCTAGATCCCCCTACGAGCAGTACTTC	CASSPRSPYEQYF
TRBV19	TRBJ2-3	16	.	TRBD2	TGTGCCAGTAGGACTAGCGGGGGGCCAACCACAGATACGCAGTATTTT	CASRTSGGPTTDTQYF
TRBV7-2	TRBJ2-3	17	.	TRBD2	TGTGCCAGCAGCTTAGCGCGCCGGGGGGGGACTTCAGATACGCAGTATTTT	CASSLARRGGTSDTQYF
TRBV4-3	TRBJ1-2	14	.	.	TGCGCCAGCAGCCAAGACCGGGGGTTCTATGGCTACACCTTC	CASSQDRGFYGYTF
TRBV29-1	TRBJ1-2	14	once	TRBD1	TGCAGCGTTGTGCCCGACAGGGGGAACTATGGCTACACCTTC	CSVVPDRGNYGYTF
TRBV6-5	TRBJ1-5	14	.	TRBD1	TGTGCCAGCAGTCGGGACAGTCAAAATCAGCCCCAGCATTTT	CASSRDSQNQPQHF
TRBV30	TRBJ2-1	15	few	.	TGTGCCTGGAGGGACCCTAGGGCGGAGGCCAATGAGCAGTTCTTC	CAWRDPRAEANEQFF